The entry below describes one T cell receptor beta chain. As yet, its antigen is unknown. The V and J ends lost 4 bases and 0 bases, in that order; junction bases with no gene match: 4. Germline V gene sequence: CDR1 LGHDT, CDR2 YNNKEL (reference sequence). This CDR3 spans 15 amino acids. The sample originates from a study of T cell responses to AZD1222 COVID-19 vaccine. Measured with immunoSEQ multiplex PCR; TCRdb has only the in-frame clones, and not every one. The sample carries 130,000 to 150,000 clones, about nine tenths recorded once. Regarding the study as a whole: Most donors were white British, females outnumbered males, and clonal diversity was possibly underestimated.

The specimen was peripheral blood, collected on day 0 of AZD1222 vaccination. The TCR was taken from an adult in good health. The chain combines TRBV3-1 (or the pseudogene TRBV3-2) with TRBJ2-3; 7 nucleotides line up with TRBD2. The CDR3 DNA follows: TGTGCCAGCAGCCGACTAGCCCCTAGCACAGATACGCAGTATTTT. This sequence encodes CASSRLAPSTDTQYF.